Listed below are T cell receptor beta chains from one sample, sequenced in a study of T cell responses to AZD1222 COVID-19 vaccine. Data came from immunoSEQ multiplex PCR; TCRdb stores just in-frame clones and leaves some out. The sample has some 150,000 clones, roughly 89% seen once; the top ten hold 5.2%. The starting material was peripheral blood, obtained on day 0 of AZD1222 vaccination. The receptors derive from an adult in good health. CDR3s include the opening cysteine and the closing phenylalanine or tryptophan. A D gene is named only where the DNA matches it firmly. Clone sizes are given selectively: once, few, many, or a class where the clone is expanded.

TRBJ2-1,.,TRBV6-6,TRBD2,TGTGCCAGCAGTTACCCGGGACTAGCGGGAAACAATGAGCAGTTCTTC,CASSYPGLAGNNEQFF
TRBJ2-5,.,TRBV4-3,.,TGCGCCAGCAGCCAAGAGGTAGCTGTACAAGAGACCCAGTACTTC,CASSQEVAVQETQYF
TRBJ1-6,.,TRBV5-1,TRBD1,TGCGCCAGCAGCTTGGGACAGGGTGATAATTCACCCCTCCACTTT,CASSLGQGDNSPLHF
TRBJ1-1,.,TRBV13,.,TGTGCCAGCAGCTTACTCACGGGAGTCGCTTTCTTT,CASSLLTGVAFF
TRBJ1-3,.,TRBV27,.,TGTGCCAGCAGAATGGGACGCCCGGGGAACACCATATATTTT,CASRMGRPGNTIYF
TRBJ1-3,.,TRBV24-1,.,TGTGCCACCAGTGAAGGCTCTGGAAACACCATATATTTT,CATSEGSGNTIYF
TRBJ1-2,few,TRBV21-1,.,TGTGCCAGCAACGGGAGGATCTATGGCTACACCTTC,CASNGRIYGYTF
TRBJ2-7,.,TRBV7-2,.,TGTGCCAGCAGTTATATCCGGGACGGCTCCTACGAGCAGTACTTC,CASSYIRDGSYEQYF
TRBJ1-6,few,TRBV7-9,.,TGTGCCAGCAGCTCGGAGCAGGGGCATTCACCCCTCCACTTT,CASSSEQGHSPLHF
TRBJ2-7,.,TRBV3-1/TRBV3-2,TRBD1,TGTGCCAGCAGCGCCCGGGACAGGAGCTCCTACGAGCAGTACTTC,CASSARDRSSYEQYF
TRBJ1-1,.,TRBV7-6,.,TGTGCCAGCAGCTTAGGTGGGGGGCGCACTGAAGCTTTCTTT,CASSLGGGRTEAFF
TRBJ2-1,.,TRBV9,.,TGTGCCAGCAGCTGGGGACGGAGCTCCTACAATGAGCAGTTCTTC,CASSWGRSSYNEQFF
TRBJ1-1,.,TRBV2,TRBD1,TGTGCCAGCAGTGGACAGGGGAGGGACACTGAAGCTTTCTTT,CASSGQGRDTEAFF
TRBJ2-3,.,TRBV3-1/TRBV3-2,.,TGTGCCAGCAGCCAAGATCCACGCGGTGCTAGCACAGATACGCAGTATTTT,CASSQDPRGASTDTQYF
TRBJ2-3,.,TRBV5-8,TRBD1,TGTGCCAGCAGCCGTACAGGGGGAGGAGATACGCAGTATTTT,CASSRTGGGDTQYF
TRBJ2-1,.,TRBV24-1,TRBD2,TGTGCCACCAGTGCCCCTGGACTAGCGGGGGACAATGAGCAGTTCTTC,CATSAPGLAGDNEQFF
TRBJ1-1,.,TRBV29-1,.,TGCAGCGTTAGTAGAGGCCCGACTGAAGCTTTCTTT,CSVSRGPTEAFF